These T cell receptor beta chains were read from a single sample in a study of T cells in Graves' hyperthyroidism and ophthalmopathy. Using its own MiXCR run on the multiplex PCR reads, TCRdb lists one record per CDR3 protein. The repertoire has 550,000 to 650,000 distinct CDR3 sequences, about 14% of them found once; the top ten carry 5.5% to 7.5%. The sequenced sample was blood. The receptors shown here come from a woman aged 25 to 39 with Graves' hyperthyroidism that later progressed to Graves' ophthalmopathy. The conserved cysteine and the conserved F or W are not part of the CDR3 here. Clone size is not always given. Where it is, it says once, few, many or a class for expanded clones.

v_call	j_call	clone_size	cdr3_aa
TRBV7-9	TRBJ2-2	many	ASSPGTGRNTGELF
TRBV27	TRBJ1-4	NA	ASSEVQGTNEKLF
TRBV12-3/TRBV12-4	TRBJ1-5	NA	ASSTRQGAGNQPQH
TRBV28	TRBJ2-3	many	ASTTPPAGDTQY
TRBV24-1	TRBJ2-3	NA	ATSGGTQY
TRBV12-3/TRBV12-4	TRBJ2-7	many	ASRLDSNEQY
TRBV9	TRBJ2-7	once	ASIVGGAEQY
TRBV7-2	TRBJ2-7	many	ASSRDGTIYEQY
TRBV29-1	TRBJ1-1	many	SVEGNTEAF
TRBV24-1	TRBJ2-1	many	ATSDPTSGEQF
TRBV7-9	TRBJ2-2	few	ASAQAGLTGELF
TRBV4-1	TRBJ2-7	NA	ASSQVGQGAYEQY
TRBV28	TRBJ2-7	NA	ASSLGDYEQC
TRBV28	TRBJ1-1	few	ASTGFMGTF
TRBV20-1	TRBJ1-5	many	SARPRGGLSNQPQH
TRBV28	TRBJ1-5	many	ASSEGATANQPQH
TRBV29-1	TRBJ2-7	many	SVDASGSYEQY
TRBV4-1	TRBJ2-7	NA	ASSQDPTAGEWGEQY
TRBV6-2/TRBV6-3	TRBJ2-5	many	ASALGQGVETQY
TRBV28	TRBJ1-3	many	ASMGRISSGNTIY
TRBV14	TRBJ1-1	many	ASSPDRMVAF
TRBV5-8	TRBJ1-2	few	ASSSDLGARGYT
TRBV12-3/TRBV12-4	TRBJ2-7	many	ASSLAGVVDEQY
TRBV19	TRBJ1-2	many	ASSGQGRVYGYT
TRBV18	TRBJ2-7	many	ASSPSWDRSYEQY
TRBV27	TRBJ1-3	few	ASGRTGDGNTIY
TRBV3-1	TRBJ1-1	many	ATKTGQNTEAF
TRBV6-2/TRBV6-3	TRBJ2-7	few	ASTEGLAGYYEQY
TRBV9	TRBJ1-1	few	ASSVVPQDTEAF
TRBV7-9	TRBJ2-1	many	ASSSAGAGLNNEQF
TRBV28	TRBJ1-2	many	ASSSERPPGRYGYT
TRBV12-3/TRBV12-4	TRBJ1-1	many	ASRLGQGKYTEAF
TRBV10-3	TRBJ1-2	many	AISERQGHDGYT
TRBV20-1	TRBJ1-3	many	SASRRGTGAGNTIY
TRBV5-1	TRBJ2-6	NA	ARGNPSGANVLT
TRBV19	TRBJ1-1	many	ASMRPGQGFLGTEAF
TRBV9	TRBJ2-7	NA	ASSVQEDSYEQY
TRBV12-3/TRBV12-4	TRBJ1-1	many	ASSSKQGGYTEAF
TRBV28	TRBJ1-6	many	ASSRDNSYNSPLH
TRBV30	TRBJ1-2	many	AWSVFNGYT
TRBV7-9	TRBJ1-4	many	ASSSGNRPLSEKLF
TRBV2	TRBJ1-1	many	ASSGGLNTEAF
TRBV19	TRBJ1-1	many	ASSIDGGRNTEAF
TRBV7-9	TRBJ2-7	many	ASSIVGTQSSYEQY
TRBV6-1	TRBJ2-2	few	ASLPLSGRNTGELF
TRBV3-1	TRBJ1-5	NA	ASSQDLRTDNQPQH
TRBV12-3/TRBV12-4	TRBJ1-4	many	ASSFLGRDRVREKLF
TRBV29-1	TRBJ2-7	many	SARAAQGYEQY
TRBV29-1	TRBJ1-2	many	SATTGENYGYT
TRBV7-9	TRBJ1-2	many	ASSLEGPPGYT